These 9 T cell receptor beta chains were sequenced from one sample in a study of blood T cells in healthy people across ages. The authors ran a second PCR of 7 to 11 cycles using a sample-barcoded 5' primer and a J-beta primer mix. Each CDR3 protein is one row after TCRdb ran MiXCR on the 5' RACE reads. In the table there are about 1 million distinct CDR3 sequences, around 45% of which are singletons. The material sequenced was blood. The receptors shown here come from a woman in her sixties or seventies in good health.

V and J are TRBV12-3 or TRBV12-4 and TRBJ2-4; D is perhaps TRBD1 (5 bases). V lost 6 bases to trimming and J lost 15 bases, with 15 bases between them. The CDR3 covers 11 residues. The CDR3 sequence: CASSLGQGGYF. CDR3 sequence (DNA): TGTGCCAGCAGCCTTGGGCAGGGTGGGTACTTC.

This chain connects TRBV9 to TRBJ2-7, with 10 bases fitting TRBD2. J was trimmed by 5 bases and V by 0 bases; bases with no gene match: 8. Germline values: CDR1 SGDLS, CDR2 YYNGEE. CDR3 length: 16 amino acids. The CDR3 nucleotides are TGTGCCAGCAGCGTAGGCGGACTAGCGGTAATAAACGAGCAGTACTTC. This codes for CASSVGGLAVINEQYF.

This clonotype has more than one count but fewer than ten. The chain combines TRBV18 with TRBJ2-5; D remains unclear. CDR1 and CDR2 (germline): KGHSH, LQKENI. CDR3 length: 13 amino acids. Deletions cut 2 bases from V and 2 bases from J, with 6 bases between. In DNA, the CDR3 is TGTGCCAGCTCACCAGACCAACAAGAGACCCAGTACTTC. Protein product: CASSPDQQETQYF.

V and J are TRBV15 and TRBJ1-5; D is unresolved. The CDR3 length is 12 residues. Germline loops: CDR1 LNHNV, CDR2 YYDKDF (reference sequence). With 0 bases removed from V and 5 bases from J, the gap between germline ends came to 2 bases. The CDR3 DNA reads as TGTGCCACCAGCAGAGATTATCAGCCCCAGCATTTT. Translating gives CATSRDYQPQHF.

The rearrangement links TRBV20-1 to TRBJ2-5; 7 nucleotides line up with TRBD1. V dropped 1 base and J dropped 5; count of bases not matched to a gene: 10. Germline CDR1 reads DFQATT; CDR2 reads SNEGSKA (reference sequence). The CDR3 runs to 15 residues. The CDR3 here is CSARAETGQGETQYF. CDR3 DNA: TGCAGTGCTAGAGCAGAGACAGGGCAGGGGGAGACCCAGTACTTC.

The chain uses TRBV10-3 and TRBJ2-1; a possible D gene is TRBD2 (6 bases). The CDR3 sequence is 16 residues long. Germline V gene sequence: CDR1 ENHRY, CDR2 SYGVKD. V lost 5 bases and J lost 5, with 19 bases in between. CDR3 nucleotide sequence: TGTGCCATCAGTCCGAATAGGGCTAGCGCAGACAATGAGCAGTTCTTC. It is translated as CAISPNRASADNEQFF.

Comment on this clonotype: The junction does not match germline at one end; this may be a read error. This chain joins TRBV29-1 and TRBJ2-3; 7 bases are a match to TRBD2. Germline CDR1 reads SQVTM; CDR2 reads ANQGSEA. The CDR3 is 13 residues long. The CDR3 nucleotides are TGCAGCGCGAACCGGGGGGTCACAGATATGCAGTATTTT. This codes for CSANRGVTDMQYF.

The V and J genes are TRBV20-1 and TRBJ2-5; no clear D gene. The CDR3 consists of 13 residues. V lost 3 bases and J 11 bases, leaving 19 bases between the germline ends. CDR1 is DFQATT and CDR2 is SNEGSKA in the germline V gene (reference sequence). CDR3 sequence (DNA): TGCAGTGCTAGGGGTGACATCGGCCTAGAGCAGTACTTC. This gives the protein CSARGDIGLEQYF.

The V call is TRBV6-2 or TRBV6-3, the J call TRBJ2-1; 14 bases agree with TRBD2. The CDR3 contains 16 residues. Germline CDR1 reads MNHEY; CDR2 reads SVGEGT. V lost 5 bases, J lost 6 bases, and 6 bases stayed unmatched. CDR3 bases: TGTGCCAGCAGTATGGGACTAGCGGGAGCTTCCAATGAGCAGTTCTTC. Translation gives CASSMGLAGASNEQFF.